These 23 T cell receptor beta chains came from one sample sequenced in a study of vaccination and CD4 T cells after COVID-19. Researchers used the Oncomine TCR Beta short-read assay to sequence DNA from cultured CD4+ T cells. Via MiXCR, TCRdb re-called the PCR reads, giving one row per CDR3 protein. In the table there are roughly 14,000 distinct CDR3 sequences, almost 50% of which are singletons. No antigen has been identified for these receptors. Documented treatment: roughly ten-day PBMC culture with coronavirus spike peptide pools or control peptides (ViraFEST assay). The sample here was cultured CD4+ T cells from blood, taken after SARS-CoV-2 vaccination. These receptors came from a human donor with COVID-19.

The V and J genes are TRBV5-6 and TRBJ2-7, with D possibly being TRBD1 (6 bases). The CDR3 covers 13 residues. Per germline, CDR1 SGHDT and CDR2 YYEEEE. V lost 0 bases, J lost 5 bases, and 9 bases lay in between. CDR3 loop: CASSLDRVHEQYF. CDR3 nucleotides: TGTGCCAGCAGCTTGGACAGGGTACACGAGCAGTACTTC.

In this sample, this clonotype turned up a few times. For the CDR3, the DNA is TGTGCCAGCAGCTTCTCGACGGGGTCAGCTAGCAATCAGCCCCAGCATTTT. Translation gives CASSFSTGSASNQPQHF. The J gene is TRBJ1-5, the V gene TRBV7-8; D ambiguous. Trimming took off 3 bases at V and 0 bases at J, with 15 bases between the two ends. Germline V gene sequence: CDR1 SGHVS, CDR2 FQNEAQ. The CDR3 has 17 residues.

The table lists this clonotype with a few counts. This chain connects TRBV7-9 to TRBJ1-5; TRBD1 might be the D (6 bases). The CDR3 totals 15 residues. Looked up from germline, CDR1 is SEHNR and CDR2 is FQNEAQ (reference sequence). Trimming removed 1 base from V and 3 bases from J, with 10 bases in between. The DNA for the CDR3 is TGTGCCAGCAGCTTAGGTTCAGGGGACAATCAGCCCCAGCATTTT. Protein: CASSLGSGDNQPQHF.

The rearrangement joins TRBV20-1 to TRBJ1-2, with TRBD1 matching over 8 bases. Germline CDR1 is DFQATT and CDR2 is SNEGSKA (reference sequence). The CDR3 spans 12 residues. The J segment lost 3 bases and the V segment lost 5 bases, leaving 2 bases of the junction unmatched. The CDR3 loop is CSAQTGDYGYTF. For the CDR3, the DNA is TGCAGTGCTCAGACAGGGGACTATGGCTACACCTTC.

The J gene is TRBJ1-3, the V gene TRBV2; no definite D call. The CDR3 runs 13 residues. V was trimmed by 8 bases and J by 1 base, leaving 9 bases between them. The germline V gene encodes CDR1 SNHLY and CDR2 FYNNEI. CDR3 DNA: TGTGCCAGCGAGGGAGAGTCTGGAAACACCATATATTTT. Protein sequence: CASEGESGNTIYF.

The genes are TRBV20-1 and TRBJ1-5; D uncertain. Trimming took off 1 base at V and 0 bases at J, with 10 bases between the two ends. CDR3 length: 15 amino acids. The germline gives CDR1 DFQATT, CDR2 SNEGSKA (reference sequence). The CDR3 reads CSARVLRDSNQPQHF. CDR3 sequence (DNA): TGCAGTGCTAGAGTTCTTAGGGATAGCAATCAGCCCCAGCATTTT.

In this sample, this clonotype turned up a few times. The chain couples TRBV7-9 to TRBJ1-6, with D unclear. This CDR3 has 15 residues. The V gene's germline CDR1 is SEHNR and CDR2 FQNEAQ (reference sequence). Trimming left V 5 bases short and J 4 bases short, with 12 bases between. The CDR3 sequence: CASSQAGMYNSPLHF. The CDR3 nucleotides are TGTGCCAGCAGCCAGGCGGGGATGTATAATTCACCCCTCCACTTT.

The chain joins TRBV5-4 to TRBJ2-3; no clear D gene. This CDR3 spans 14 amino acids. V lost 3 bases, J lost 0 bases, and 8 bases lay in between. In germline, CDR1 is SGHNT, CDR2 YYREEE (reference sequence). CDR3 sequence (DNA): TGTGCCAGCAGCTCGGACCGAAGCACAGATACGCAGTATTTT. It codes for CASSSDRSTDTQYF.

The rearrangement joins TRBV19 to TRBJ1-1; 9 nucleotides match TRBD1. Germline V CDR1 and CDR2: LNHDA, SQIVND (reference sequence). This CDR3 is 15 amino acids long. V lost 0 bases and J lost 8; bases outside the gene matches: 7. In DNA form, the CDR3 reads TGTGCCAGTAGTATAGATCTACAGGGGGCTGGAGAAGCTTTCTTT. It yields the protein CASSIDLQGAGEAFF.

The sample holds a few counts of this clonotype. CDR3 sequence reads: CATSRDRLTGLFGYTF. CDR3 nucleotide sequence: TGTGCCACCAGCAGAGATCGTCTGACAGGGCTTTTCGGCTACACCTTC. The chain employs TRBV15 and TRBJ1-2; TRBD1 matches at 7 bases. From germline, CDR1 is LNHNV and CDR2 YYDKDF (reference sequence). The length of the CDR3 is 16 residues. The ends lost 0 bases at V and 8 bases at J; junction bases unmatched: 12.

The sample holds one count of this clonotype. This chain links TRBV7-3 with TRBJ2-1, with D perhaps TRBD2 (7 bases). The V and J ends lost 2 bases and 9 bases respectively, with 17 bases between them. Looked up from germline, CDR1 is SGHTA and CDR2 is FQGTGA. This CDR3 spans 15 amino acids. The CDR3 loop is CASSLGRGEQGEQFF. The CDR3 DNA reads as TGTGCCAGCAGCTTAGGTCGGGGGGAACAGGGTGAGCAGTTCTTC. The whole variable domain, filled in from reference TRBV7-3 and TRBJ2-1, reads GAGVSQTPSNKVTEKGKYVELRCDPISGHTALYWYRQSLGQGPEFLIYFQGTGAADDSGLPNDRFFAVRPEGSVSTLKIQRTERGDSAVYLCASSLGRGEQGEQFFGPGTRLTVL.

In its sample, this clonotype was seen a few times. This chain joins TRBV18 and TRBJ1-5; TRBD1 matches at 9 bases. Germline V gene lookup returns CDR1 KGHSH and CDR2 LQKENI. The CDR3 runs to 14 residues. V gave up 6 bases and J gave up 7 bases; unmatched junction bases: 7. In DNA form, the CDR3 reads TGTGCCAGCTCTCCGGGACAGGGTAACCAGCCCCAGCATTTT. This codes for CASSPGQGNQPQHF. Full variable domain (outside the CDR3, taken from reference TRBV18 and TRBJ1-5): NAGVMQNPRHLVRRRGQEARLRCSPMKGHSHVYWYRQLPEEGLKFMVYLQKENIIDESGMPKERFSAEFPKEGPSILRIQQVVRGDSAAYFCASSPGQGNQPQHFGDGTRLSIL.

This clonotype was detected only once. The rearrangement uses TRBV7-2 and TRBJ2-7, with 9 nucleotides matching TRBD2. The CDR3 extends over 18 amino acids. Trimming at V came to 1 base and at J to 0 bases, leaving 10 bases not matched to a gene. The germline gives CDR1 SGHTA, CDR2 FQGNSA. This CDR3 is CASSLERSSGASSYEQYF. DNA of the CDR3: TGTGCCAGCAGCTTAGAGAGGTCTAGCGGGGCCAGCTCCTACGAGCAGTACTTC.

This sequence joins TRBV12-3 or TRBV12-4 and TRBJ2-7; 8 bases line up with TRBD1. This CDR3 region has 15 residues. J was trimmed by 2 bases and V by 0 bases; bases with no gene match: 3. The DNA for the CDR3 is TGTGCCAGCAGTTTAGCGGGACAGGCAACCTACGAGCAGTACTTC. This encodes CASSLAGQATYEQYF.

V usage is TRBV18 and J usage is TRBJ2-5; D is unclear. The CDR3 spans 11 residues. The germline V gene has CDR1 KGHSH and CDR2 LQKENI. V dropped 5 bases and J dropped 0 bases, with 1 base sitting between them. The DNA of the CDR3 is TGTGCCAGCTCAAACCAAGAGACCCAGTACTTC. It codes for CASSNQETQYF. Full variable domain (remainder filled in from reference TRBV18 and TRBJ2-5): NAGVMQNPRHLVRRRGQEARLRCSPMKGHSHVYWYRQLPEEGLKFMVYLQKENIIDESGMPKERFSAEFPKEGPSILRIQQVVRGDSAAYFCASSNQETQYFGPGTRLLVL.

This clonotype was seen a few times. The V and J genes are TRBV27 and TRBJ2-5; 9 nucleotides match TRBD2. The CDR3 runs to 14 residues. Per germline, CDR1 MNHEY and CDR2 SMNVEV (reference sequence). The V and J ends lost 6 bases and 5 bases, in that order; junction bases with no gene match: 7. CDR3 sequence: CASSVAGVEETQYF. CDR3 bases: TGTGCCAGCAGCGTAGCGGGGGTTGAGGAGACCCAGTACTTC.

The chain has TRBV27 and TRBJ1-3; no reliable D call. Looked up from germline, CDR1 is MNHEY and CDR2 is SMNVEV (reference sequence). This CDR3 region has 14 residues. Trimming shortened V by 6 bases and J by 2 bases, and 11 bases separated the two germline ends. DNA of the CDR3: TGTGCCAGCAGCTCCCGGGTTGCTGGAAACACCATATATTTT. Protein product: CASSSRVAGNTIYF.

The rearrangement joins TRBV7-2 to TRBJ2-7; 10 bases line up with TRBD2. The CDR3 runs to 15 residues. The trim removed 5 bases at V and 2 bases at J, leaving 6 bases unmatched. Germline V gene lookup returns CDR1 SGHTA and CDR2 FQGNSA. The CDR3 loop is CASSESGGATYEQYF. The DNA of the CDR3 is TGTGCCAGCAGCGAGAGCGGGGGGGCCACCTACGAGCAGTACTTC.

The chain is built from TRBV11-3 and TRBJ2-5; a weak D match, TRBD1 (5 bases). CDR1 and CDR2 (germline): SGHNT, YENEEA. There are 16 residues in the CDR3. Deletions cut 1 base from V and 3 bases from J, with 15 bases between. CDR3 coding DNA: TGTGCCAGCAGCTTAGGAAGACAAAGGGGCGAAGAGACCCAGTACTTC. Its translation is CASSLGRQRGEETQYF. The full variable domain, with the rest looked up from reference TRBV11-3 and TRBJ2-5, is EAGVVQSPRYKIIEKKQPVAFWCNPISGHNTLYWYLQNLGQGPELLIRYENEEAVDDSQLPKDRFSAERLKGVDSTLKIQPAELGDSAVYLCASSLGRQRGEETQYFGPGTRLLVL.

This clonotype has only a few counts. The rearrangement links TRBV2 to TRBJ2-5, with D tentatively TRBD1 or TRBD2 (5 bases each). The CDR3 loop spans 16 amino acids. Looked up from germline, CDR1 is SNHLY and CDR2 is FYNNEI. V gave up 4 bases and J gave up 5 bases, with 20 bases separating them. The CDR3 region is CASSVAGRGSAETQYF. Here the CDR3 DNA reads TGTGCCAGCAGTGTCGCAGGGAGAGGAAGTGCGGAGACCCAGTACTTC.

This clonotype has only a few counts. This chain connects TRBV2 to TRBJ2-5; 7 bases are shared with TRBD1. CDR3 length: 14 residues. With 5 bases clipped from V and 5 bases from J, the junction kept 8 bases outside the gene matches. Germline values: CDR1 SNHLY, CDR2 FYNNEI. The CDR3 sequence: CASSPDRAAETQYF. Here the CDR3 DNA reads TGTGCCAGCAGTCCTGACAGGGCGGCGGAGACCCAGTACTTC.

The chain carries TRBV27 and TRBJ2-7, with 9 bases that match TRBD1. This CDR3 comprises 17 residues. V was clipped by 2 bases and J by 3 bases; unmatched bases: 11. CDR1 is MNHEY and CDR2 is SMNVEV in the germline V gene (reference sequence). The CDR3 is CASSLRSPRQGVYEQYF. Written as DNA, the CDR3 is TGTGCCAGCAGTTTACGATCTCCTCGACAGGGGGTCTACGAGCAGTACTTC.

The genes are TRBV6-1 and TRBJ1-5; a possible D gene is TRBD1 (5 bases). Germline values: CDR1 MNHNS, CDR2 SASEGT. This CDR3 contains 16 residues. V was pared by 8 bases and J by 4 bases, with 21 bases between. For the CDR3, the DNA is TGTGCCAGCTCCGGGACGGGGATAGCAGGGAATCAGCCCCAGCATTTT. Protein sequence: CASSGTGIAGNQPQHF.